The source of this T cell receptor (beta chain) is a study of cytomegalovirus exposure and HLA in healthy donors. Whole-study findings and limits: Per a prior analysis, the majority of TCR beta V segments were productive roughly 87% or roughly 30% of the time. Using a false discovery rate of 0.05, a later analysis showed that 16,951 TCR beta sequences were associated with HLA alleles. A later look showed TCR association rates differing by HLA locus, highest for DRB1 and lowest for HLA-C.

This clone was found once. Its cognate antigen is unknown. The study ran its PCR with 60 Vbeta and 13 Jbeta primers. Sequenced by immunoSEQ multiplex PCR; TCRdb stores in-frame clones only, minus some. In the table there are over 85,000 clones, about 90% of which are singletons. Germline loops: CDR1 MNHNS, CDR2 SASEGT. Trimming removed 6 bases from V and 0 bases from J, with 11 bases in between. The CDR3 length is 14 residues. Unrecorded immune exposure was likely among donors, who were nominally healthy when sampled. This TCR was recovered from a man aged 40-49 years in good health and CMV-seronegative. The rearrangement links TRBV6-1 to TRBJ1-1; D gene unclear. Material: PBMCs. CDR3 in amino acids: CASRPGDLNTEAFF. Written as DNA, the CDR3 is TGTGCCAGCAGACCCGGTGATCTGAACACTGAAGCTTTCTTT.